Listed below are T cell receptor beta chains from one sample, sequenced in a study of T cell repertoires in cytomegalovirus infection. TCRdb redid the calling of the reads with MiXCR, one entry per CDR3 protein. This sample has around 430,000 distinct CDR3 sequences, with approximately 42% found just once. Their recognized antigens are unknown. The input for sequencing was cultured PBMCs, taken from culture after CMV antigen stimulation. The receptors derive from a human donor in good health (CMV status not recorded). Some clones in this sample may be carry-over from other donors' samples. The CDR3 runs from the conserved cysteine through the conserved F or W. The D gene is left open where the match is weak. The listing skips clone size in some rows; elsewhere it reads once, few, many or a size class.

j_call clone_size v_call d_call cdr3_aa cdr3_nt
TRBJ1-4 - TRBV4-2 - CASSQLGPIVEKLFF TGTGCCAGCAGCCAATTAGGCCCCATCGTGGAAAAACTGTTTTTT
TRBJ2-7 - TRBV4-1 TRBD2 CASSQDLAGGPNEQYF TGCGCCAGCAGCCAAGACCTAGCGGGAGGGCCTAACGAGCAGTACTTC
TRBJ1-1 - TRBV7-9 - CASSLAGGEITEAFF TGTGCCAGCAGCTTAGCCGGGGGCGAGATCACTGAAGCTTTCTTT
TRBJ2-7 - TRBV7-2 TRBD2 CASSLSTSGYEQYF TGTGCCAGCAGCTTATCGACTAGCGGATACGAGCAGTACTTC
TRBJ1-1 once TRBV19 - CASREPGDEAFF TGTGCCAGTAGGGAGCCGGGAGACGAAGCTTTCTTT
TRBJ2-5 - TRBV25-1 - CASSEQVSLGTQYF TGTGCCAGCAGTGAACAAGTATCCTTGGGGACCCAGTACTTC
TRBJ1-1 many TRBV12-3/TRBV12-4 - CASSQGTEAFF TGTGCCAGCAGTCAGGGCACTGAAGCTTTCTTT
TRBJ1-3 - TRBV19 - CASSIGRSSGNTIYF TGTGCCAGTAGTATCGGCAGGAGCTCTGGAAACACCATATATTTT
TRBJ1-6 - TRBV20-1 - CSANDREGSPLHF TGCAGTGCTAACGATAGGGAAGGTTCACCCCTCCACTTT
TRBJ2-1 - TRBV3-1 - CASSQEGLANDNEQFF TGTGCCAGCAGCCAAGAAGGCCTAGCGAACGACAATGAGCAGTTCTTC
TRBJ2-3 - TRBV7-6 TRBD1 CASSEQGSVNTQYF TGTGCCAGCAGCGAACAGGGGTCAGTGAATACGCAGTATTTT
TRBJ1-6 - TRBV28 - CASSQFTLHF TGTGCCAGCAGTCAATTCACCCTCCACTTT
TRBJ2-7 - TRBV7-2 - CASSLVVSWRSYEQYF TGTGCCAGCAGCTTAGTGGTTAGTTGGCGGAGTTACGAGCAGTACTTC
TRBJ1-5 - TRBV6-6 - CASSQWGDQPQHF TGTGCCAGCAGCCAATGGGGGGATCAGCCCCAGCATTTT
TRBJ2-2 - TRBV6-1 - CASRGVTGELFF TGTGCCAGTCGCGGGGTAACCGGGGAGCTGTTTTTT
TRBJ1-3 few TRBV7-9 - CASSPGRASGNTIYF TGTGCCAGCAGCCCTGGGAGGGCCTCTGGAAACACCATATATTTT
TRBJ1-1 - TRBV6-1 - CASKRSEAFF TGTGCCAGCAAACGGTCTGAAGCTTTCTTT
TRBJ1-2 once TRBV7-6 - CASSLMGDNYGYTF TGTGCCAGCAGCTTAATGGGGGATAACTATGGCTACACCTTC
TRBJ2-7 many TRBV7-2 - CASSPSGGGEQYF TGTGCCAGCAGCCCTAGTGGGGGCGGCGAGCAGTACTTC
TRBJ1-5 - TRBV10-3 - CAISDGPRRNQPQHF TGTGCCATCAGTGACGGGCCTCGACGGAATCAGCCCCAGCATTTT
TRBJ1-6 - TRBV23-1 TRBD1 CASAARTGGNNSPLHF TGCGCCAGCGCCGCCAGGACAGGGGGAAATAATTCACCCCTCCACTTT
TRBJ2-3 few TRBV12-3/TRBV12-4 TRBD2 CASGGLAGADTQYF TGTGCCAGCGGGGGGCTAGCGGGAGCAGATACGCAGTATTTT
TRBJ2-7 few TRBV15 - CATSRDRSSYEQYF TGTGCCACCAGCAGAGATCGCAGCTCCTACGAGCAGTACTTC
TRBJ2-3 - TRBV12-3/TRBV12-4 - CASRYGTHAASTQYF TGTGCCAGCAGGTACGGGACCCATGCAGCATCTACGCAGTATTTT
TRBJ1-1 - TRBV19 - CASSIGNRDGIIPEAFF TGTGCCAGTAGTATAGGAAACAGGGACGGGATTATCCCTGAAGCTTTCTTT
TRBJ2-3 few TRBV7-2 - CASRPGTYVDTQYF TGTGCCAGCAGGCCCGGGACTTACGTGGATACGCAGTATTTT